These 28 T cell receptor beta chains were all obtained from the same sample, sequenced in a study of human T cells and chemical hapten exposure. Time point of the sample: patch test 3, about 24 weeks after DPC sensitization. The treatment is: therapeutic diphenylcyclopropenone sensitization with weekly scalp DPC. TCRdb analysed the RACE reads with MiXCR anew, one entry per CDR3 protein. The sample records 70,000 or so distinct CDR3 sequences, over 8.5% being singletons. Sequences were derived from whole blood, sampled in connection with sensitization to the hapten diphenylcyclopropenone (DPC). The receptors stem from a woman aged 50 to 60 with alopecia areata. Some clones in this sample may be carry-over from other donors' samples.

This clonotype was found a few times. The chain's CDR3 is CASSSRTGASFLIAFF. As DNA, the CDR3 is TGTGCCAGCAGCTCCCGGACAGGGGCCTCTTTTCTGATAGCTTTCTTT. The chain has TRBV21-1 and TRBJ1-1; the D call in the table, TRBD1, was not verified against the DNA. TRBV21-1 is assigned pseudogene status. This CDR3 has 16 amino acids.

This clonotype was detected only a few times. The V and J genes are TRBV6-2 or TRBV6-3 and TRBJ2-1; D tentatively reads TRBD1 or TRBD2 (6 bases each). V was shortened by 0 bases and J by 4 bases, with 16 bases between the two germline ends. CDR1 is MNHEY and CDR2 is SVGEGT in the germline V gene. The CDR3 runs 17 residues. The CDR3 nucleotides are TGTGCCAGCAGTTACTCAGGGGGGTTAAGAAATTACAATGAGCAGTTCTTC. As protein: CASSYSGGLRNYNEQFF.

This clonotype came up a few times. The chain employs TRBV10-1 and TRBJ2-1; TRBD2 agrees at 12 bases. This CDR3 has 14 residues. Germline lookup yields CDR1 WNHNN and CDR2 SYGVQD (reference sequence). J lost 12 bases, V lost 2 bases, and 5 bases had no gene match. CDR3 coding DNA: TGCGCCAGCAGTGAGACTAGCGGGGGGAAATGGCAGTTCTTC. Protein product: CASSETSGGKWQFF.

This clonotype showed up just a few times. CDR3 in amino acids: CASSFGRSPYNEQFF. DNA for the CDR3: TGTGCCAGCAGTTTCGGGCGGAGCCCGTACAATGAGCAGTTCTTC. The chain combines TRBV12-3 or TRBV12-4 with TRBJ2-1; D unresolved. This CDR3 region has 15 residues. V was shortened by 3 bases and J by 4 bases, with 13 bases between the two germline ends.

In DNA, the CDR3 is TGCAGCGTTGAGGGACCCCAGAACACTGAAGCTTTCTTT. This translates into CSVEGPQNTEAFF. The rearrangement uses TRBV29-1 and TRBJ1-1; weak D call: TRBD1 (5 bases). CDR3 length: 13 amino acids. Germline CDR1 reads SQVTM; CDR2 reads ANQGSEA. V lost 3 bases, J lost 1 base, and 9 bases lay in between.

The DNA for the CDR3 is TGTGCCAGCCGGGCGGGCGGGACGAATACGCAGTATTTT. Translated: CASRAGGTNTQYF. This chain uses TRBV6-5 with TRBJ2-3; TRBD2 is a possible D gene (6 bases). The germline V and J ends were trimmed by 8 bases and 7 bases, with 16 bases remaining between them. This CDR3 is 13 amino acids long. Germline-derived CDR1 and CDR2 are MNHEY and SVGAGI.

This clonotype was counted between two and nine times. The J gene is TRBJ1-4, the V gene TRBV6-6; D uncertain. This CDR3 comprises 14 residues. Trimming took off 9 bases at V and 4 bases at J, with 15 bases between the two ends. Germline V lookup: CDR1 MNHNY, CDR2 SVGAGI (reference sequence). The CDR3 is CASSKGRNNEKLFF. CDR3 bases: TGTGCCAGTTCCAAGGGCAGAAATAATGAAAAACTGTTTTTT.

This clonotype was observed at least ten times. The V gene is TRBV7-9, the J gene TRBJ2-2, with D perhaps TRBD2 (5 bases). Germline CDR1 and CDR2: SEHNR and FQNEAQ (reference sequence). There are 15 residues in the CDR3. Trimming removed 2 bases from V and 4 bases from J, with 11 bases in between. CDR3 region: CASSLSSVVTGELFF. The CDR3 region has the DNA TGTGCCAGCAGCTTAAGTAGCGTCGTCACCGGGGAGCTGTTTTTT.

The chain recombines TRBV20-1 with TRBJ2-2; D tentatively fits TRBD1 or TRBD2 (6 bases each). In germline, CDR1 is DFQATT, CDR2 SNEGSKA (reference sequence). The CDR3 is 14 amino acids. Trimming took 6 bases from V and 7 from J, leaving 18 bases between them. CDR3 protein: CSAHHPGGSGELFF. For the CDR3, the DNA is TGCAGTGCCCACCATCCCGGGGGCAGCGGGGAGCTGTTTTTT.

This clonotype was picked up many times. V gene TRBV4-1 combines with J gene TRBJ2-1, with TRBD2 identical over 11 bases. The germline gives CDR1 MGHRA, CDR2 YSYEKL. V shed 2 bases and J 9 bases; nucleotides not matched to a gene: 6. CDR3 length: 15 residues. CDR3: CASSQRTSGYSEQFF. CDR3 sequence (DNA): TGCGCCAGCAGCCAAAGGACTAGCGGGTATAGTGAGCAGTTCTTC.

This clonotype was seen many times. V is TRBV12-3 or TRBV12-4 and J is TRBJ1-5, with a weak D call TRBD1 (6 bases). This CDR3 is built from 14 residues. Trimming took 4 bases from V and 6 from J, leaving 13 bases between them. The CDR3 reads CASSSSRGSQPQHF. The CDR3 region has the DNA TGTGCCAGCAGTTCCTCGAGGGGGAGTCAGCCCCAGCATTTT.

This clonotype was detected ten times or more. The chain's CDR3 is CASSPPSERSTDTQYF. The CDR3 DNA is TGTGCCAGCTCACCGCCCTCGGAGAGAAGCACAGATACGCAGTATTTT. The chain joins TRBV18 to TRBJ2-3, with D unresolved. Trimming stripped 3 bases from V and 0 bases from J, with 13 bases between. Per the germline V gene, CDR1 is KGHSH and CDR2 is LQKENI. This CDR3 is 16 amino acids long.

The chain employs TRBV6-5 and TRBJ2-5, with a possible D match to TRBD1 (5 bases). From germline, CDR1 is MNHEY and CDR2 SVGAGI. V lost 5 bases, J lost 7 bases, and 11 bases lay in between. This CDR3 comprises 12 residues. CDR3 in DNA: TGTGCCAGCAGTCTAGGGGCAGGGACCCAGTACTTC. Residues: CASSLGAGTQYF.

A few counts support this clonotype. The rearrangement links TRBV19 to TRBJ2-2; TRBD1 aligns across 10 bases. CDR3 length: 17 amino acids. Germline CDR1 reads LNHDA; CDR2 reads SQIVND (reference sequence). V lost 6 bases and J lost 7; bases outside the gene matches: 14. In DNA form, the CDR3 reads TGTGCCAGTAGGCGAAGACCGGGACAGGGGATGTTCGGGGAGCTGTTTTTT. Translation: CASRRRPGQGMFGELFF.

This clonotype was detected ten times or more. This chain joins TRBV3-1 and TRBJ2-5, with TRBD2 identical over 11 bases. The J segment lost 1 base and the V segment lost 1 base, leaving 2 bases of the junction unmatched. The CDR3 consists of 16 residues. Germline CDR1 reads LGHDT; CDR2 reads YNNKEL (reference sequence). The CDR3 reads CASSQGLAGLQETQYF. For the CDR3, the DNA is TGTGCCAGCAGCCAAGGACTAGCGGGACTCCAAGAGACCCAGTACTTC.

The rearrangement joins TRBV7-6 to TRBJ2-2; 7 bases match TRBD2. The trim removed 5 bases at V and 3 bases at J, leaving 6 bases unmatched. CDR1 is SGHVS, CDR2 FNYEAQ, per germline. There are 15 residues in the CDR3. The CDR3 DNA reads as TGTGCCAGCAGCCTCCGACTAGCAGACACCGGGGAGCTGTTTTTT. Translation gives CASSLRLADTGELFF.

Many counts were recorded for this clonotype. This chain links TRBV18 with TRBJ1-1; D remains unclear. The CDR3 runs to 13 residues. The V end lost 3 bases, the J end lost 0 bases, and 5 bases lay between the germline ends. Germline CDR1 and CDR2: KGHSH and LQKENI. For the CDR3, the DNA is TGTGCCAGCTCACCGGGCGTGAACACTGAAGCTTTCTTT. It is translated as CASSPGVNTEAFF.

At least ten counts were recorded for this clonotype. V gene TRBV7-9 combines with J gene TRBJ1-1; D not resolved. Trimming removed 5 bases at V and 7 bases at J, with 11 bases between. Germline CDR1 and CDR2: SEHNR and FQNEAQ (reference sequence). The CDR3 is 12 amino acids. As DNA, the CDR3 is TGTGCCAGCAGCCGGCAGGAGCTTGAAGCTTTCTTT. It translates to CASSRQELEAFF.

This clonotype was observed a few times. V and J are TRBV20-1 and TRBJ2-5, with a weak D call TRBD1 (6 bases). Trimming shortened V by 6 bases and J by 0 bases, and 17 bases separated the two germline ends. There are 15 residues in the CDR3. CDR1 and CDR2 from the germline V gene are DFQATT and SNEGSKA (reference sequence). The CDR3 sequence: CSAQPWDIYQETQYF. CDR3 nucleotide sequence: TGCAGTGCCCAACCTTGGGACATATACCAAGAGACCCAGTACTTC.

The CDR3 nucleotides read TGTGCCAGCAGCCCGTCGACAGGGTACTCCGATTCACCCCTCCACTTT. Its protein product is CASSPSTGYSDSPLHF. This chain uses TRBV7-2 with TRBJ1-6, with 7 bases fitting TRBD1. CDR3 length: 16 residues. Per germline, CDR1 SGHTA and CDR2 FQGNSA. With 5 bases clipped from V and 8 bases from J, the junction kept 12 bases outside the gene matches.

The chain uses TRBV19 and TRBJ2-5, with D unresolved. V lost 0 bases and J 1 base, leaving 3 bases between the germline ends. Germline V gene data show CDR1 as LNHDA and CDR2 as SQIVND (reference sequence). The CDR3 covers 13 residues. CDR3 in DNA: TGTGCCAGTAGTATAGACTCCCAAGAGACCCAGTACTTC. It specifies CASSIDSQETQYF.

This clonotype was counted only a few times. The CDR3 region has the DNA TGCGCCAGCAGACTAGGACACCACGAGCAGTACTTC. It yields the protein CASRLGHHEQYF. The rearrangement uses TRBV5-1 and TRBJ2-7; D is perhaps TRBD1 or TRBD2 (5 bases each). This CDR3 contains 12 residues. V was shortened by 5 bases and J by 5 bases, with 11 bases between the two germline ends. Germline V gene lookup returns CDR1 SGHRS and CDR2 YFSETQ.

This clonotype occurred many times. The V and J genes are TRBV4-2 and TRBJ2-7; TRBD2 aligns across 9 bases. This CDR3 is built from 15 residues. Germline values: CDR1 LGHNA, CDR2 YNFKEQ. Unmatched junction bases numbered 3, after V lost 1 base and J lost 2 bases. CDR3 region: CASSQGLADPYEQYF. CDR3 in DNA: TGTGCCAGCAGCCAAGGACTAGCGGACCCCTACGAGCAGTACTTC.

The CDR3 region is CASSTSDRSYEQYF. CDR3 bases: TGTGCCAGCAGCACTTCCGACCGCTCCTACGAGCAGTACTTC. This chain joins TRBV7-9 and TRBJ2-7; D gene uncertain. The CDR3 loop spans 14 amino acids. Germline values: CDR1 SEHNR, CDR2 FQNEAQ (reference sequence). Deletions cut 5 bases from V and 0 bases from J, with 11 bases between.

There are a few counts of this clonotype. J is TRBJ1-2 and V is TRBV5-4; perhaps TRBD1 as D (5 bases). The length of the CDR3 is 16 residues. Trimming removed 4 bases at V and 0 bases at J, with 16 bases between. The germline V gene has CDR1 SGHNT and CDR2 YYREEE (reference sequence). The CDR3 DNA is TGTGCCAGCAGCCCGGAGACAGTCCTAGCTAACTATGGCTACACCTTC. The encoded protein is CASSPETVLANYGYTF.

The sample holds a few counts of this clonotype. The chain carries TRBV19 and TRBJ1-5, with 8 bases aligning to TRBD1. This CDR3 region has 17 residues. CDR1 LNHDA and CDR2 SQIVND come from the germline V gene (reference sequence). V lost 4 bases and J lost 3; bases outside the gene matches: 11. CDR3 DNA sequence: TGTGCCAGTAGTACCGGACAGGGTAAGAACTTCAATCAGCCCCAGCATTTT. This translates into CASSTGQGKNFNQPQHF.

The chain combines TRBV27 with TRBJ2-7; D unclear. Germline values: CDR1 MNHEY, CDR2 SMNVEV (reference sequence). V was trimmed by 8 bases and J by 0 bases, leaving 11 bases between them. The CDR3 has 13 amino acids. The CDR3 coding sequence is TGTGCCAGCGGCCCGATGAGCTCCTACGAGCAGTACTTC. Its translation: CASGPMSSYEQYF.

V and J are TRBV20-1 and TRBJ2-3; TRBD1 aligns across 8 bases. There are 16 residues in the CDR3. V shed 6 bases, J shed 4 bases, and the junction held 15 bases outside the gene matches. The germline gives CDR1 DFQATT, CDR2 SNEGSKA (reference sequence). The CDR3 protein is CSATSPGQGNADTQYF. The DNA for the CDR3 is TGCAGTGCCACGTCCCCCGGACAGGGTAACGCAGATACGCAGTATTTT.